This TCR beta chain was found in a study of blood T cell repertoires in COVID-19. Whole-study context: Specimens from acute and convalescent COVID-19 originated in the United States, Italy and Spain. In each case, the material was cDNA or gDNA derived from T cells, B-cell-depleted T cells, or PBMCs.

Germline V lookup: CDR1 LGHDT, CDR2 YNNKEL (reference sequence). The CDR3 covers 12 residues. The V end was cut by 4 bases, the J end by 5 bases, with 8 bases between. Under the authors' procedure: It was from reference gene primer amplification that nucleated cell counts were estimated. Some clones are missing from TCRdb's copy, which holds only in-frame ones; the method was immunoSEQ multiplex PCR. V, J and clone size are those of that table, while D and trimming were read from the DNA. The table records about 170,000 clones, 80% to 85% of them present only once. The TCR comes from a man aged 65 to 79 with active or convalescent COVID-19. Sequencing was done on a sample of peripheral blood. The chain combines TRBV3-1 (or the pseudogene TRBV3-2) with TRBJ1-2; tentative D call: TRBD1 (6 bases). The CDR3 coding sequence is TGTGCCAGCAGCCCCCAGGGGTATGGCTACACCTTC. Amino acids: CASSPQGYGYTF.